This T cell receptor (beta chain) was documented in a study of blood T cell repertoires in COVID-19. Measured with immunoSEQ multiplex PCR; TCRdb has only the in-frame clones, and not every one. This sample carries tens of thousands of clones, approximately 87% of them seen once, and the ten largest clones take 17%. With V trimmed by 6 bases and J by 5 bases, 3 bases remained unmatched. The CDR3 is made up of 13 amino acids. Germline V gives CDR1 LGHDT, CDR2 YNNKEL (reference sequence). The rearrangement uses TRBV3-1 (or the pseudogene TRBV3-2) and TRBJ2-1; 8 bases are shared with TRBD1. The source is an elderly man in a cohort sampled during active COVID-19. The sequenced material came from peripheral blood. The CDR3 here is CASRWTGNNEQFF. The CDR3 coding sequence is TGTGCCAGCAGGTGGACAGGGAACAATGAGCAGTTCTTC.